A single sample is the source of the 30 T cell receptor beta chains below, sequenced in a study of blood T cells in healthy people across ages. The use of a sample-barcoded 5' primer and a J-beta primer mix characterized a second PCR of about 7 to 12 cycles. TCRdb fed the 5' RACE reads into MiXCR, producing one record per CDR3 protein. The sample has 780,000 or so distinct CDR3 sequences; about 56% are singletons. What was sequenced was blood. These receptors were taken from a man between 35 and 55 years old in good health.

Of note for this clonotype: Sequence at one end of the junction differs from germline and may be a read error. V is TRBV6-1 and J is TRBJ2-6; no clear D. The length of the CDR3 is 18 residues. The germline V gene has CDR1 MNHNS and CDR2 SASEGT. The CDR3 is CASREAGSAFAGANVLTF. CDR3 nucleotides: TGTGCCAGCAGGGAAGCTGGGTCAGCCTTCGCCGGGGCCAACGTCCTGACTTTC.

The chain has TRBV24-1 and TRBJ2-3, with 7 nucleotides matching TRBD1. In germline, CDR1 is KGHDR, CDR2 SFDVKD. The CDR3 is 13 residues long. J lost 4 bases, V lost 7 bases, and 4 bases had no gene match. CDR3 protein: CATRDRQADTQYF. The CDR3 bases are TGTGCCACCAGGGACAGGCAAGCAGATACGCAGTATTTT.

This chain uses TRBV11-2 with TRBJ1-5; no clear D. Per the germline V gene, CDR1 is SGHAT and CDR2 is FQNNGV. With 5 bases removed from V and 6 bases from J, the gap between germline ends came to 11 bases. The CDR3 is 13 residues long. CDR3 protein: CASSLTRVQPQHF. The CDR3 nucleotides read TGTGCCAGCAGCCTCACGAGGGTTCAGCCCCAGCATTTT.

The gene calls are TRBV6-2 or TRBV6-3 and TRBJ2-1; possibly TRBD2 for D (5 bases). The CDR3 runs to 17 residues. Germline V gene sequence: CDR1 MNHEY, CDR2 SVGEGT. The V gene lost 2 bases and the J gene lost 7 bases, with 21 bases spanning the gap. Here the CDR3 reads CASSYTLASPKDNEQFF. The DNA for the CDR3 is TGTGCCAGCAGTTACACTCTGGCTAGCCCTAAAGATAATGAGCAGTTCTTC.

The rearrangement uses TRBV20-1 and TRBJ1-5; D remains unclear. Germline CDR1 DFQATT, CDR2 SNEGSKA (reference sequence). The CDR3 contains 15 residues. The V and J ends lost 0 bases and 3 bases respectively, with 12 bases between them. CDR3 sequence reads: CSAREPTSINQPQHF. The CDR3 DNA reads as TGCAGTGCTAGAGAGCCAACTAGTATCAATCAGCCCCAGCATTTT.

V usage is TRBV7-9 and J usage is TRBJ1-2, with 7 bases identical to TRBD1. The germline CDR1 and CDR2 sequences are SEHNR and FQNEAQ (reference sequence). Germline trimming cut 5 bases from V and 3 bases from J; bases unmatched to any gene: 9. The CDR3 has 15 amino acids. The CDR3 loop is CASSPSLGGDYGYTF. CDR3 DNA sequence: TGTGCCAGCAGCCCCTCATTAGGGGGCGACTATGGCTACACCTTC.

This clonotype was detected only a few times. One junction end disagrees with the germline gene, perhaps due to a read error. CDR3 residues: CAGSDFSYNEQFF. The CDR3 nucleotides read TGTGCCGGCAGTGACTTTAGCTACAATGAGCAGTTCTTC. The chain uses TRBV2 and TRBJ2-1; D is undetermined. The CDR3 is made up of 13 amino acids. Germline lookup yields CDR1 SNHLY and CDR2 FYNNEI.

The rearrangement uses TRBV25-1 and TRBJ1-4, with D perhaps matching TRBD1 (5 bases). This CDR3 spans 16 amino acids. V was shortened by 0 bases and J by 8 bases, with 16 bases between the two germline ends. CDR1 and CDR2 (germline): MGHDK, SYGVNS. The chain's CDR3 is CASSEYGTGKREKLFF. The CDR3 DNA reads as TGTGCCAGCAGTGAATACGGTACAGGAAAGAGGGAAAAACTGTTTTTT.

The chain joins TRBV28 to TRBJ2-7; D tentatively reads TRBD1 or TRBD2 (5 bases each). The V end lost 6 bases, the J end lost 2 bases, and 11 bases lay between the germline ends. The germline V gene has CDR1 MDHEN and CDR2 SYDVKM. The CDR3 extends over 13 amino acids. The CDR3 bases are TGTGCCAGCAGACAGGACGGGACCTACGAGCAGTACTTC. Amino acids: CASRQDGTYEQYF.

About this clonotype itself: This could be a read error, since a much larger clone is one nucleotide away. This chain connects TRBV6-5 to TRBJ1-4, with D perhaps TRBD1 (6 bases). CDR1 is MNHEY, CDR2 SVGAGI, per germline. CDR3 length: 15 amino acids. The CDR3 nucleotides read TGTGCCAGCAGTTACGCGACAGGAGTAGAGGAAAAACTGTCTTTT. This encodes CASSYATGVEEKLSF.

The chain is built from TRBV15 and TRBJ1-1; no clear D. Trimming removed 1 base at V and 3 bases at J, with 6 bases between. Per the germline V gene, CDR1 is LNHNV and CDR2 is YYDKDF (reference sequence). This CDR3 has 13 residues. CDR3 nucleotide sequence: TGTGCCACCAGCAGAGCTTCCTACACTGAAGCTTTCTTT. Translated: CATSRASYTEAFF.

Ten or more counts support this clonotype. The rearrangement links TRBV27 to TRBJ2-1; D not certain. This CDR3 has 15 residues. V lost 2 bases to trimming and J lost 2 bases, with 10 bases between them. CDR1 and CDR2 (germline): MNHEY, SMNVEV (reference sequence). The CDR3 here is CASSLGRSPYNEQFF. The CDR3 DNA reads as TGTGCCAGCAGTTTAGGTCGTAGCCCCTACAATGAGCAGTTCTTC.

With regard to this clonotype: At one end the junction does not follow the germline gene, possibly because of a read error. CDR3 loop: CVSRTPGTGCAYTF. The CDR3 nucleotides read TGTGTCAGCAGAACGCCAGGGACAGGGTGTGCCTACACCTTC. This sequence joins TRBV28 and TRBJ1-2, with 9 bases fitting TRBD1. Germline CDR1 MDHEN, CDR2 SYDVKM. This CDR3 spans 14 amino acids.

This clonotype appeared a few times. The rearrangement joins TRBV9 to TRBJ1-2; TRBD1 might be the D (6 bases). The CDR3 spans 14 residues. The V end was cut by 4 bases, the J end by 4 bases, with 14 bases between. Germline V gives CDR1 SGDLS, CDR2 YYNGEE. DNA for the CDR3: TGTGCCAGCAGCCCCCGGACGGACAGCTATGGCTACACCTTC. As protein: CASSPRTDSYGYTF.

The chain recombines TRBV15 with TRBJ1-2, with TRBD1 matching over 7 bases. The CDR3 length is 15 residues. The germline V gene has CDR1 LNHNV and CDR2 YYDKDF (reference sequence). V trimming: 5 bases; J trimming: 2 bases; junction bases outside the gene matches: 8. CDR3 loop: CATSAPGTVNYGYTF. The DNA for the CDR3 is TGTGCCACCAGCGCACCGGGGACAGTAAACTATGGCTACACCTTC.

The CDR3 region has the DNA TGTGCCAGCAGCTTGCAAGGGTTTGGAAACACCATATATTTT. This gives the protein CASSLQGFGNTIYF. The rearrangement uses TRBV5-6 and TRBJ1-3; D remains ambiguous. CDR1 and CDR2 (germline): SGHDT, YYEEEE. The CDR3 runs 14 residues. V shed 1 base and J shed 3 bases, with 8 bases lying between them.

This sequence joins TRBV20-1 and TRBJ1-4; no clear D gene. The germline gives CDR1 DFQATT, CDR2 SNEGSKA (reference sequence). The CDR3 consists of 16 residues. V was pared by 1 base and J by 6 bases, with 18 bases between. The CDR3 sequence is CSARGPSAGGYEKLFF. For the CDR3, the DNA is TGCAGTGCTAGAGGTCCTTCTGCTGGAGGTTATGAAAAACTGTTTTTT.

This clonotype was observed a single time. The CDR3 here is CASSLAPTISNQPQHF. The CDR3 bases are TGTGCCAGCAGCTTGGCACCGACGATTAGCAATCAGCCCCAGCATTTT. This chain uses TRBV5-5 with TRBJ1-5; D gene unclear. Germline CDR1 and CDR2: SGHKS and YYEKEE (reference sequence). This CDR3 contains 16 residues. With 0 bases removed from V and 0 bases from J, the gap between germline ends came to 10 bases.

The V and J genes are TRBV12-5 and TRBJ2-1; TRBD1 or TRBD2 may be the D gene (5 bases each). The CDR3 spans 14 residues. Germline CDR1 LGHNT, CDR2 FRNRAP. The V gene lost 1 base and the J gene lost 7 bases, with 11 bases spanning the gap. The CDR3 region has the DNA TGTGCTAGTGGTTTGGCCGGGACGGCGAATGAGCAGTTCTTC. Encoded protein: CASGLAGTANEQFF.

This chain links TRBV24-1 with TRBJ2-3; TRBD1 might be the D (6 bases). The V gene's germline CDR1 is KGHDR and CDR2 SFDVKD. Trimming removed 4 bases from V and 0 bases from J, with 25 bases in between. The CDR3 is made up of 20 amino acids. The CDR3 coding sequence is TGTGCCACCAGTGAATTGACATCTGGGACAAATGTGATAAGCACAGATACGCAGTATTTT. Translating it yields CATSELTSGTNVISTDTQYF.

V usage is TRBV28 and J usage is TRBJ1-5, with D hard to call. Germline V CDR1 and CDR2: MDHEN, SYDVKM. This CDR3 is built from 12 residues. V lost 7 bases and J 3 bases, leaving 7 bases between the germline ends. The CDR3 spells CASTDPNQPQHF. The DNA of the CDR3 is TGTGCCAGCACAGACCCCAATCAGCCCCAGCATTTT. Filled out from reference TRBV28 and TRBJ1-5, the complete variable domain reads DVKVTQSSRYLVKRTGEKVFLECVQDMDHENMFWYRQDPGLGLRLIYFSYDVKMKEKGDIPEGYSVSREKKERFSLILESASTNQTSMYLCASTDPNQPQHFGDGTRLSIL.

CDR3 amino acids: CSASLGSRGNNEQYF. The DNA for the CDR3 is TGCAGTGCTAGTTTGGGATCCAGGGGGAACAATGAGCAGTACTTC. The J gene is TRBJ2-7, the V gene TRBV20-1; TRBD1 agrees at 7 bases. The CDR3 loop spans 15 amino acids. Germline V gene sequence: CDR1 DFQATT, CDR2 SNEGSKA (reference sequence). Trimming cost V 3 bases and J 7 bases; bases outside gene matches: 15.

V usage is TRBV4-3 and J usage is TRBJ1-2; D uncertain. From germline, CDR1 is LGHNA and CDR2 YSLEER. The CDR3 has 16 amino acids. V was clipped by 0 bases and J by 4 bases, with 15 bases between them. The CDR3 bases are TGCGCCAGCAGCCAAGAAGTATTGGAACAGACCTATGGCTACACCTTC. It encodes CASSQEVLEQTYGYTF.

There are a few counts of this clonotype. This clone may be a read error of a much larger clone one base away. V and J are TRBV29-1 and TRBJ2-1; D not resolved. The CDR3 totals 15 residues. CDR1 and CDR2 (germline): SQVTM, ANQGSEA. V lost 3 bases, J lost 1 base, and 13 bases lay in between. The CDR3 loop is CSVDLALVSYNEQFF. For the CDR3, the DNA is TGCAGCGTTGATCTCGCTCTAGTGTCCTACAATGAGCAGTTCTTC.

The rearrangement links TRBV10-3 to TRBJ2-4; D ambiguous. The germline V and J ends were trimmed by 1 base and 0 bases, with 10 bases remaining between them. The CDR3 covers 16 residues. Germline values: CDR1 ENHRY, CDR2 SYGVKD. CDR3 nucleotide sequence: TGTGCCATCAGTGAGTTGGGTAACCTAGCCAAAAACATTCAGTACTTC. Translating gives CAISELGNLAKNIQYF.

This clonotype has a handful of counts. The rearrangement uses TRBV12-3 or TRBV12-4 and TRBJ2-1; D unresolved. The germline V and J ends were trimmed by 8 bases and 7 bases, with 24 bases remaining between them. The CDR3 contains 16 residues. The CDR3 sequence is CASVLGSAWGSNEQFF. CDR3 sequence (DNA): TGTGCCAGCGTTTTGGGCTCAGCTTGGGGATCGAATGAGCAGTTCTTC.

Turning to this clonotype: A far bigger clonotype differs at one base, so this is likely a read error. The rearrangement links TRBV5-5 to TRBJ2-3; D possibly matches TRBD1 or TRBD2 (5 bases each). The V end was cut by 0 bases, the J end by 8 bases, with 7 bases between. Germline V gives CDR1 SGHKS, CDR2 YYEKEE (reference sequence). This CDR3 has 12 residues. CDR3 nucleotide sequence: TGTGCCAGCAGCTTGGGAGGGGCTACGCAGTATTTT. Residues: CASSLGGATQYF.

The genes are TRBV5-8 and TRBJ2-4; TRBD1 matches at 7 bases. V gave up 2 bases and J gave up 3 bases; unmatched junction bases: 5. CDR3 size: 15 residues. In germline, CDR1 is SGHTS, CDR2 YDEGEE. The DNA of the CDR3 is TGTGCCAGCAGCTTACTTACAGGGGTCAAAAACATTCAGTACTTC. This translates into CASSLLTGVKNIQYF.

The gene calls are TRBV20-1 and TRBJ2-4; D is undetermined. V was pared by 0 bases and J by 5 bases, with 8 bases between. CDR3 length equals 13 residues. CDR1 and CDR2 (germline): DFQATT, SNEGSKA (reference sequence). The DNA of the CDR3 is TGCAGTGCTAGAGATGGGCCTCAAAACATTCAGTACTTC. Its translation is CSARDGPQNIQYF.

This clonotype showed up just once. The J gene is TRBJ2-7, the V gene TRBV6-6, with 13 positions matching TRBD2. CDR1 and CDR2 (germline): MNHNY, SVGAGI (reference sequence). CDR3 length: 17 amino acids. Germline trimming cut 4 bases from V and 2 bases from J; bases unmatched to any gene: 8. The CDR3 sequence: CASSSGLAGPDTYEQYF. CDR3 DNA sequence: TGTGCCAGCAGTTCGGGACTAGCGGGACCCGATACCTACGAGCAGTACTTC.